The 5 T cell receptor beta chains below all came from one sample that was sequenced in a study of cytomegalovirus exposure and HLA in healthy donors. PCR was performed using 60 Vbeta and 13 Jbeta primers. Sequenced by immunoSEQ multiplex PCR; TCRdb stores in-frame clones only, minus some. The table lists 100,000 to 150,000 clones, over 65% of them singletons, with more than 1.5% in the top ten. Input material: PBMCs. These receptors all come from a man aged 50 or older in good health and CMV-seronegative.

V gene TRBV2 combines with J gene TRBJ1-2; TRBD1 agrees at 9 bases. Per germline, CDR1 SNHLY and CDR2 FYNNEI. Germline trimming cut 9 bases from V and 8 bases from J; bases unmatched to any gene: 13. CDR3 length: 14 residues. The CDR3 loop is CARLSTGGLGGYTF. CDR3 in DNA: TGTGCCAGGTTGTCAACAGGGGGCCTAGGGGGCTACACCTTC.

The chain recombines TRBV19 with TRBJ2-3; tentatively, D is TRBD1 (6 bases). The V end was cut by 6 bases, the J end by 6 bases, with 19 bases between. CDR1 LNHDA and CDR2 SQIVND come from the germline V gene (reference sequence). This CDR3 region has 15 residues. The CDR3: CASSPLRTVPDTQYF. DNA of the CDR3: TGTGCCAGTAGCCCACTTCGGACAGTCCCGGATACGCAGTATTTT.

The chain uses TRBV6-5 and TRBJ1-4, with a possible D match to TRBD1 (6 bases). Per germline, CDR1 MNHEY and CDR2 SVGAGI. The V end lost 0 bases, the J end lost 5 bases, and 10 bases lay between the germline ends. CDR3 length: 15 amino acids. The CDR3 loop is CASSYSAGVNEKLFF. CDR3 in DNA: TGTGCCAGCAGTTACTCGGCAGGGGTAAATGAAAAACTGTTTTTT.

This chain links TRBV4-2 with TRBJ2-7; TRBD1 agrees at 8 bases. The ends lost 0 bases at V and 7 bases at J; junction bases unmatched: 5. The germline V gene encodes CDR1 LGHNA and CDR2 YNFKEQ. This CDR3 has 14 residues. The CDR3 nucleotides read TGTGCCAGCAGCCAAGACGAGACAGGGGAAGAGCAGTACGTC. Amino acid sequence: CASSQDETGEEQYV.

The CDR3 here is CASSSGWSYNSPLHF. In nucleotides, the CDR3 is TGTGCCAGCAGCTCCGGGTGGTCCTATAATTCACCCCTCCACTTT. This chain links TRBV5-8 with TRBJ1-6; D is uncertain. CDR1 SGHTS and CDR2 YDEGEE come from the germline V gene. The CDR3 extends over 15 amino acids. Trimming cost V 3 bases and J 1 base, with 8 bases left between them.